Listed here are 9 T cell receptor beta chains from one sample, sequenced in a study of T cell clonality in common variable immunodeficiency. General study results and limits: Reportedly, TCR beta sequences from common variable immunodeficiency showed fewer deletions and N-nucleotide insertions.

Profiling relied on immunoSEQ multiplex PCR, and the TCRdb table lists in-frame clones only, not all of them. The sample was found to contain 20,000 to 25,000 clones, and every one recurs. No cognate antigen is known for these TCRs. The sequenced material came from peripheral blood mononuclear cells. The receptors shown here come from a human donor with common variable immunodeficiency.

This clone was seen ten or more times. The covered CDR3 bases are TGCGCCAGCAGCCAAGATCGCTTGGGACAGTCGCCCTACAATGAG. Its translation is CASSQDRLGQSPYNE. The full CDR3 is CASSQDRLGQSPYNEQFF. The genes are TRBV4-1 and TRBJ2-1, with TRBD1 matching 7 bases. The DNA ends 3 residues before the CDR3 does, and the rest of the CDR3 is filled in from the germline J gene. Germline CDR1 reads MGHRA; CDR2 reads YSYEKL. The V gene end was trimmed by 0 bases and the J gene end by 2 bases; junction bases not matched to a gene: 10. This CDR3 region has 18 residues.

This clone was recorded at least ten times. The observed sequence ends 3 residues before the CDR3 terminus, with the missing tail filled in from the germline J gene. The chain combines TRBV2 with TRBJ2-5; D is possibly TRBD1 (7 bases). CDR3 length equals 14 residues. Germline CDR1 SNHLY, CDR2 FYNNEI. The V and J ends lost 8 bases and 4 bases respectively, with 17 bases between them. CDR3 in amino acids: CASWRRGPGETQYF. The CDR3 bases that were read are TGTGCCAGCTGGAGGAGGGGGCCGGGAGAGACC. Full variable domain (remainder filled in from reference TRBV2 and TRBJ2-5): EPEVTQTPSHQVTQMGQEVILRCVPISNHLYFYWYRQILGQKVEFLVSFYNNEISEKSEIFDDQFSVERPDGSNFTLKIRSTKLEDSAMYFCASWRRGPGETQYFGPGTRLLVL.

This clone has a count of ten or more. The CDR3 goes on 3 residues after the read ends, and that part is filled in from the germline J gene. This chain connects TRBV6-4 to TRBJ2-5; 8 bases map to TRBD2. The V and J ends lost 11 bases and 0 bases, in that order; junction bases with no gene match: 8. The V gene's germline CDR1 is MRHNA and CDR2 SNTAGT. This CDR3 contains 14 residues. The CDR3 sequence is CASGRRGDQETQYF. CDR3 bases read: TGTGCCTCCGGTAGGCGGGGGGACCAAGAGACC.

A word on this clone: The read halts 3 residues ahead of the CDR3 end, with the missing end drawn from the germline J gene. The chain carries TRBV30 and TRBJ2-2; possible D gene TRBD2, 5 bases. CDR1 is GTSNPN, CDR2 SVGIG, per germline (reference sequence). Trimming took off 0 bases at V and 6 bases at J, with 8 bases between the two ends. This CDR3 is 13 amino acids long. This chain's CDR3 is CAWSVRVPGELFF. The covered CDR3 bases are TGTGCCTGGAGTGTGCGGGTCCCCGGGGAG.

The sample holds many counts of this clone. The read falls 3 residues short of the CDR3 end, and the missing part is taken from the germline J gene. The genes are TRBV7-2 and TRBJ2-5, with TRBD2 matching 14 bases. CDR1 is SGHTA, CDR2 FQGNSA, per germline. This CDR3 is built from 15 residues. After removal of 5 bases from V and 5 bases from J, the junction contained 4 bases not matched to a gene. Here the CDR3 reads CASSPRLAGGETQYF. The sequenced part of the CDR3 DNA is TGTGCCAGCAGCCCTCGACTAGCGGGGGGGGAGACC.

This clone was counted ten times or more. The sequenced CDR3 bases are TGTGCCAGCAGCCCTCCGGGACAGGGGGAAGAAAAA. This sequence encodes CASSPPGQGEEK. The full CDR3 sequence reads CASSPPGQGEEKLFF. The chain combines TRBV7-8 with TRBJ1-4, with 11 bases matching TRBD1. The read terminates 3 residues before the CDR3 end, so the remaining end is supplied by the germline J gene. From germline, CDR1 is SGHVS and CDR2 FQNEAQ. The length of the CDR3 is 15 residues. V lost 5 bases and J lost 8; bases outside the gene matches: 7.

This clone was seen many times. The DNA ends 3 residues before the CDR3 does, and the rest of the CDR3 is filled in from the germline J gene. The genes are TRBV12-3 or TRBV12-4 and TRBJ1-3; no clear D gene. V was cut by 4 bases and J by 7 bases, with 8 bases left in between. The CDR3 consists of 12 residues. The chain's CDR3 is CASSSSLNTIYF. Incomplete CDR3 DNA: TGTGCCAGCAGTTCCTCCCTGAACACC.

This clone was seen at least ten times. The read terminates 3 residues ahead of where the CDR3 ends, so the germline J gene completes it. The V gene is TRBV2, the J gene TRBJ1-1; a possible D gene is TRBD1 (5 bases). Between the trimmed V and J ends, which lost 5 bases and 2 bases, there was a span of 12 bases. The CDR3 is 14 residues long. CDR1 is SNHLY, CDR2 FYNNEI, per germline. The CDR3 region is CASSPLTVNTEAFF. The sequenced CDR3 bases are TGTGCCAGCAGTCCCCTGACAGTAAACACTGAA.

In this sample, this clone turned up many times. Coverage ceases 3 residues before the CDR3 finishes, and the germline J gene fills in the end. The chain uses TRBV6-2 or TRBV6-3 and TRBJ1-1; 9 nucleotides agree with TRBD1. The CDR3 extends over 15 amino acids. V trimming: 3 bases; J trimming: 3 bases; junction bases outside the gene matches: 5. Germline CDR1 reads MNHEY; CDR2 reads SVGEGT. CDR3 amino acids: CASSYYTGGYTEAFF. CDR3 DNA (partial): TGTGCCAGCAGTTATTACACAGGGGGCTACACTGAA.